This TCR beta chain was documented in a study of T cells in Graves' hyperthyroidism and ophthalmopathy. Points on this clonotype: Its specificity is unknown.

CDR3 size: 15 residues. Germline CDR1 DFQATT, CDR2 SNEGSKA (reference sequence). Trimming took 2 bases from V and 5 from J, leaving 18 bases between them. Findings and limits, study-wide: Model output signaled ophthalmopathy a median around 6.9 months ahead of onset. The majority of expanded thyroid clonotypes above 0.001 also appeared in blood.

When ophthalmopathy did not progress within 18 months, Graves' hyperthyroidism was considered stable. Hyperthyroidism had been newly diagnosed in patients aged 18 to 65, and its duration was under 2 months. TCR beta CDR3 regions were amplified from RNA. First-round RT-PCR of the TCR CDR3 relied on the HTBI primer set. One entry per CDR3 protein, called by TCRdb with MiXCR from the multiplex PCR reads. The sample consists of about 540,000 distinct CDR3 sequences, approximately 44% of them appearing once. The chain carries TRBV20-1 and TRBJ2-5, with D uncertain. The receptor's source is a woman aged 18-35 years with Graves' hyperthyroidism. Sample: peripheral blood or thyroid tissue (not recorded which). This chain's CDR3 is CSARSGLRGRETQYF. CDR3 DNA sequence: TGCAGTGCTAGAAGTGGCCTCCGCGGAAGGGAGACCCAGTACTTC.